Following are 10 T cell receptor beta chains from one sample sequenced in a study of blood T cell repertoires in COVID-19. The table came from immunoSEQ multiplex PCR; TCRdb's copy has only in-frame clones and leaves some out. The table lists 100,000 to 150,000 clones, roughly 90% of them singletons. The sequenced material came from peripheral blood. Source of these receptors: a middle-aged man with acute or convalescent COVID-19.

This chain uses TRBV4-3 with TRBJ2-7; D ambiguous. CDR3 length: 14 amino acids. V gave up 0 bases and J gave up 1 base, with 7 bases separating them. Germline CDR1 reads LGHNA; CDR2 reads YSLEER. The DNA for the CDR3 is TGCGCCAGCAGCCAAGATATCCGTTCCTACGAGCAGTACTTC. Protein: CASSQDIRSYEQYF.

The DNA of the CDR3 is TGTGCCAGCAGTTTCGGAGGGAAGGGGACTGAAGCTTTCTTT. Amino acid sequence: CASSFGGKGTEAFF. The chain combines TRBV6-5 with TRBJ1-1, with D possibly TRBD1 on 5 matching bases. CDR1 is MNHEY, CDR2 SVGAGI, per germline. The CDR3 runs 14 residues. V lost 4 bases and J 5 bases, leaving 14 bases between the germline ends.

The chain employs TRBV6-6 and TRBJ1-5; D is unresolved. The V end was cut by 3 bases, the J end by 1 base, with 10 bases between. CDR3 length: 15 residues. In germline, CDR1 is MNHNY, CDR2 SVGAGI (reference sequence). CDR3 in amino acids: CASSYFVESNQPQHF. DNA for the CDR3: TGTGCCAGCAGTTATTTTGTTGAGAGCAATCAGCCCCAGCATTTT.

A few counts support this clone. The chain carries TRBV15 and TRBJ1-6; TRBD1 matches at 7 bases. The V segment lost 5 bases and the J segment 8 bases; nucleotides outside the gene matches: 12. This CDR3 has 16 amino acids. The germline V gene has CDR1 LNHNV and CDR2 YYDKDF (reference sequence). The chain's CDR3 is CATSGFTTGRHSPLHF. Written as DNA, the CDR3 is TGTGCCACCAGCGGATTCACGACAGGGAGGCATTCACCCCTCCACTTT.

The rearrangement joins TRBV12-5 to TRBJ2-1, with a tentative D call TRBD2 (7 bases). Trimming pared 3 bases from V and 5 bases from J, leaving 17 bases between. The CDR3 runs to 16 residues. Germline CDR1 is LGHNT and CDR2 is FRNRAP. This CDR3 is CASGFLDGRGHNEQFF. The DNA of the CDR3 is TGTGCTAGTGGTTTCCTCGACGGGCGGGGGCACAATGAGCAGTTCTTC.

J is TRBJ2-6 and V is TRBV10-3; no clear D. The CDR3 runs 15 residues. CDR1 and CDR2 from the germline V gene are ENHRY and SYGVKD. Trimming removed 4 bases at V and 2 bases at J, with 9 bases between. This chain's CDR3 is CAISGGATGANVLTF. CDR3 sequence (DNA): TGTGCCATCAGTGGTGGTGCTACTGGGGCCAACGTCCTGACTTTC.

V gene TRBV12-5 combines with J gene TRBJ2-3; 8 positions agree with TRBD2. The CDR3 contains 16 residues. J was trimmed by 0 bases and V by 2 bases; bases with no gene match: 4. Germline assignment: CDR1 LGHNT and CDR2 FRNRAP. The CDR3 loop is CASGLRLAGSTDTQYF. DNA of the CDR3: TGTGCTAGTGGTTTGCGTCTAGCGGGTAGCACAGATACGCAGTATTTT.

J is TRBJ2-4 and V is TRBV2; 7 bases map to TRBD2. The CDR3 loop spans 14 amino acids. Germline V CDR1 and CDR2: SNHLY, FYNNEI. The V segment lost 3 bases and the J segment 6 bases; nucleotides outside the gene matches: 5. CDR3 protein: CASSEREYPNIQYF. The CDR3 DNA is TGTGCCAGCAGTGAGCGGGAGTACCCAAACATTCAGTACTTC. The entire variable domain, with the rest obtained from reference TRBV2 and TRBJ2-4, is as follows: EPEVTQTPSHQVTQMGQEVILRCVPISNHLYFYWYRQILGQKVEFLVSFYNNEISEKSEIFDDQFSVERPDGSNFTLKIRSTKLEDSAMYFCASSEREYPNIQYFGAGTRLSVL.

This chain joins TRBV12-1 and TRBJ2-7; TRBD2 is taken as the D call from the table, unchecked against the DNA. TRBV12-1 is a recognized pseudogene. The CDR3 spans 17 residues. CDR3 in DNA: TGTGCCAGCAGCTTTGTCGGAGTAGCGGGAGAGCGAGACGAGCAGTACTTC. It encodes CASSFVGVAGERDEQYF.

V gene TRBV13 combines with J gene TRBJ2-5, with TRBD1 matching 9 bases. J was trimmed by 2 bases and V by 6 bases; bases with no gene match: 7. Germline V gene data show CDR1 as PRHDT and CDR2 as FYEKMQ (reference sequence). The CDR3 sequence is 15 residues long. CDR3 region: CASSMSGTGQETQYF. The CDR3, as DNA: TGTGCCAGCAGTATGTCCGGGACAGGGCAAGAGACCCAGTACTTC. The full variable domain, rest sourced from reference TRBV13 and TRBJ2-5, is AAGVIQSPRHLIKEKRETATLKCYPIPRHDTVYWYQQGPGQDPQFLISFYEKMQSDKGSIPDRFSAQQFSDYHSELNMSSLELGDSALYFCASSMSGTGQETQYFGPGTRLLVL.